One and the same sample provided the 17 T cell receptor beta chains below, sequenced in a study of blood T cell repertoires in COVID-19. TCRdb's table, derived via immunoSEQ multiplex PCR, lists solely in-frame clones and lacks some. The data show approximately 250,000 clones, 86% seen once. Specimen: peripheral blood. The receptors were gathered from a man in his late teens or twenties with active or convalescent COVID-19.

This clone showed up just once. The rearrangement uses TRBV19 and TRBJ2-7; weak D call: TRBD1 (5 bases). Germline loops: CDR1 LNHDA, CDR2 SQIVND (reference sequence). Trimming removed 5 bases at V and 6 bases at J, with 14 bases between. The CDR3 runs to 13 residues. DNA for the CDR3: TGTGCCAGTAGTTATTCCTGGGGCTCCGAGCAGTACTTC. Translating it yields CASSYSWGSEQYF.

The chain links TRBV6-6 to TRBJ2-3; D is unclear. V was clipped by 7 bases and J by 10 bases, with 24 bases between them. CDR1 is MNHNY, CDR2 SVGAGI, per germline (reference sequence). CDR3 size: 15 residues. This CDR3 is CASIPSVSYQNAQYF. The CDR3 nucleotides read TGTGCCAGCATCCCAAGCGTGTCGTATCAAAATGCGCAGTATTTT.

The chain links TRBV21-1 to TRBJ2-1; the table's D call, TRBD1, was not checked against the DNA. TRBV21-1 is flagged as a pseudogene. This CDR3 has 13 amino acids. The CDR3 protein is CASRGPSYNEQFF. CDR3 DNA sequence: TGTGCCAGCAGGGGGCCGTCCTACAATGAGCAGTTCTTC.

The chain has TRBV30 and TRBJ2-1; D unclear. CDR1 GTSNPN and CDR2 SVGIG come from the germline V gene (reference sequence). This CDR3 spans 13 amino acids. Trimming left V 0 bases short and J 5 bases short, with 8 bases between. This CDR3 is CAWSVRSNNEQFF. The CDR3 coding sequence is TGTGCCTGGAGTGTACGGTCGAACAATGAGCAGTTCTTC.

This clone was picked up a small number of times. This chain uses TRBV19 with TRBJ2-2; 8 bases map to TRBD2. The CDR3 sequence is 16 residues long. CDR1 LNHDA and CDR2 SQIVND come from the germline V gene (reference sequence). V gave up 4 bases and J gave up 8 bases; unmatched junction bases: 12. The CDR3 is CASSTQRELFLGELFF. CDR3 nucleotides: TGTGCCAGTAGTACACAGCGGGAGCTATTCTTAGGGGAGCTGTTTTTT.

The chain couples TRBV23-1 to TRBJ1-1; weak D call: TRBD1 (6 bases). TRBV23-1 is given ORF status, its function remaining uncertain. Deletions cut 6 bases from V and 4 bases from J, with 9 bases between. The CDR3 has 12 amino acids. The CDR3, as DNA: TGCGCCAGCAGGGGGGGGCCCACTGAAGCTTTCTTT. It yields the protein CASRGGPTEAFF.

The chain combines TRBV29-1 with TRBJ1-2; D remains unclear. V was shortened by 5 bases and J by 0 bases, with 13 bases between the two germline ends. Per germline, CDR1 SQVTM and CDR2 ANQGSEA. CDR3 length: 14 residues. The CDR3 is CSVSPAPANYGYTF. The CDR3 nucleotides are TGCAGCGTTTCCCCCGCCCCGGCTAACTATGGCTACACCTTC.

The chain has TRBV2 and TRBJ1-1; TRBD1 matches at 7 bases. Trimming removed 6 bases from V and 1 base from J; junction bases left unmatched: 5. Germline CDR1 and CDR2: SNHLY and FYNNEI. The CDR3 extends over 14 amino acids. CDR3 amino acids: CASSDRVGNTEAFF. In DNA form, the CDR3 reads TGTGCCAGCAGCGACAGGGTAGGGAACACTGAAGCTTTCTTT. Looking up the rest from reference TRBV2 and TRBJ1-1 gives the full variable domain: EPEVTQTPSHQVTQMGQEVILRCVPISNHLYFYWYRQILGQKVEFLVSFYNNEISEKSEIFDDQFSVERPDGSNFTLKIRSTKLEDSAMYFCASSDRVGNTEAFFGQGTRLTVV.

The CDR3 reads CASSYQGLGSYEQYF. The CDR3 DNA reads TGTGCCAGCAGTTACCAGGGCCTGGGGTCCTACGAGCAGTACTTC. The chain links TRBV6-5 to TRBJ2-7, with D possibly TRBD1 on 5 matching bases. Germline V gene sequence: CDR1 MNHEY, CDR2 SVGAGI. The ends were cut back, 2 bases at V and 1 base at J, with 12 bases in the middle. The CDR3 has 15 residues.

The J gene is TRBJ2-5, the V gene TRBV2; TRBD2 matches at 9 bases. This CDR3 has 14 residues. Per the germline V gene, CDR1 is SNHLY and CDR2 is FYNNEI. The V segment lost 0 bases and the J segment 7 bases; nucleotides outside the gene matches: 3. CDR3 amino acids: CASSEAGRGGTQYF. The CDR3, as DNA: TGTGCCAGCAGTGAAGCCGGGCGGGGGGGGACCCAGTACTTC.

This clone was counted a few times. The chain recombines TRBV6-2 or TRBV6-3 with TRBJ2-5, with D maybe TRBD1 (5 bases). This CDR3 has 15 amino acids. The ends were cut back, 7 bases at V and 3 bases at J, with 18 bases in the middle. The V gene's germline CDR1 is MNHEY and CDR2 SVGEGT. This chain's CDR3 is CASIPMSTGEETQYF. The CDR3 nucleotides read TGTGCCAGCATCCCGATGAGTACAGGTGAAGAGACCCAGTACTTC.

This chain joins TRBV11-2 and TRBJ2-5; 9 bases fit TRBD1. The CDR3 is 15 residues long. Germline-derived CDR1 and CDR2 are SGHAT and FQNNGV. J gave up 4 bases and V 3 bases, and 6 bases lay outside the gene matches. This CDR3 is CASSFATGGAETQYF. CDR3 sequence (DNA): TGTGCCAGCAGCTTCGCAACAGGGGGCGCAGAGACCCAGTACTTC.

This clone was found once. V usage is TRBV5-4 and J usage is TRBJ2-5; 11 bases fit TRBD2. The V gene's germline CDR1 is SGHNT and CDR2 YYREEE (reference sequence). The J segment lost 2 bases and the V segment lost 5 bases, leaving 5 bases of the junction unmatched. This CDR3 has 15 residues. CDR3 sequence reads: CASRTTSGRQETQYF. The CDR3 DNA reads as TGTGCCAGCAGAACAACTAGCGGGAGACAAGAGACCCAGTACTTC.

This sequence joins TRBV5-1 and TRBJ2-7, with TRBD1 as a possible D gene (6 bases). The V end lost 3 bases, the J end lost 0 bases, and 7 bases lay between the germline ends. Germline V gene data show CDR1 as SGHRS and CDR2 as YFSETQ. This CDR3 region has 13 residues. CDR3: CASSWGPSYEQYF. DNA for the CDR3: TGCGCCAGCAGCTGGGGGCCCTCCTACGAGCAGTACTTC.

The chain links TRBV14 to TRBJ2-7; possible D gene TRBD1, 6 bases. The CDR3 is 12 residues long. Germline CDR1 SGHDN, CDR2 FVKESK. V lost 4 bases and J lost 3, with 7 bases in between. In DNA, the CDR3 is TGTGCCAGCAGCCCACAGGGCTACGAGCAGTACTTC. Translating gives CASSPQGYEQYF. The full variable domain, with the rest looked up from reference TRBV14 and TRBJ2-7, is EAGVTQFPSHSVIEKGQTVTLRCDPISGHDNLYWYRRVMGKEIKFLLHFVKESKQDESGMPNNRFLAERTGGTYSTLKVQPAELEDSGVYFCASSPQGYEQYFGPGTRLTVT.

The genes are TRBV27 and TRBJ1-6; D is unresolved. In germline, CDR1 is MNHEY, CDR2 SMNVEV (reference sequence). The V end lost 2 bases, the J end lost 10 bases, and 9 bases lay between the germline ends. This CDR3 comprises 13 residues. In DNA form, the CDR3 reads TGTGCCAGCAGTTTAATCCCAGAATCACCCCTCCACTTT. Translated: CASSLIPESPLHF.

CDR3 DNA sequence: TGTGCCGTTACCGGCCCCAGACAGAATGAGCAGTTCTTC. This codes for CAVTGPRQNEQFF. This chain joins TRBV6-5 and TRBJ2-1; D may be TRBD1 (5 bases). V was trimmed by 11 bases and J by 7 bases, leaving 18 bases between them. Germline assignment: CDR1 MNHEY and CDR2 SVGAGI. This CDR3 is 13 amino acids long.